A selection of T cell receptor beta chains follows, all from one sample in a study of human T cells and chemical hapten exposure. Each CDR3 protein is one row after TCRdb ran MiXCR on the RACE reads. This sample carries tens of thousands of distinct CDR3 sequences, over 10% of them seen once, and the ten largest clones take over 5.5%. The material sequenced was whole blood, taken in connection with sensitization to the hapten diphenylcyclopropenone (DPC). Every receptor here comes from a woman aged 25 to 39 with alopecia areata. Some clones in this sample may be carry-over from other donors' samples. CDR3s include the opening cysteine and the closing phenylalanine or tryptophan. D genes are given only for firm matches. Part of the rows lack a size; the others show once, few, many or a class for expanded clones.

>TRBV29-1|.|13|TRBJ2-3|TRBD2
TGCAGCGCCGCCCGGGGAGGGACAGATACGCAGTATTTT
CSAARGGTDTQYF
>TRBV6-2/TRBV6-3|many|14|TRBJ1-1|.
TGTGCCAGCAGCCGGGCGGACAGCAAACCGAAGGCTTTCTTT
CASSRADSKPKAFF
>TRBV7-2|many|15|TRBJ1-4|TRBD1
TGTGCCAGCAGCTTGGCCGGGACAGGGAGAGAAAAACTGTTTTTT
CASSLAGTGREKLFF
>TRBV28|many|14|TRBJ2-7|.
TGTGCCAGCAGTTTTGGGGGACTCTTATACGAGCAGTACTTC
CASSFGGLLYEQYF
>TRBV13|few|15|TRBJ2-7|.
TGTGCCAGCAGCAAAGCCGGGTCCCTAAGGTACGAGCAGTACTTC
CASSKAGSLRYEQYF
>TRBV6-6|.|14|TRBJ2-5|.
TGTGCCAGCAGTTTCCCCCCGGGGGAAGAGACCCAGTACTTC
CASSFPPGEETQYF
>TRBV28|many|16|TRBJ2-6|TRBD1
TGTGCCAGCTTGGAACAGGGGTTCTCTGGGGCCAACGTCCTGACTTTC
CASLEQGFSGANVLTF
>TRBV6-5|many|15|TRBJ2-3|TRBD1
TGTGCCAGCAGTATACAGGGGGCGGTAGGGGATACGCAGTATTTT
CASSIQGAVGDTQYF
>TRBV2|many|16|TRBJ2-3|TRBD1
TGTGCCAGCAGAGATTCCGGGACAGGGTACACAGATACGCAGTATTTT
CASRDSGTGYTDTQYF
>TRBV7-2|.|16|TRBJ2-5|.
TGTGCCAGCAGCTTAGGGGCCCAAGGGCCCCAAGAGACCCAGTACTTC
CASSLGAQGPQETQYF
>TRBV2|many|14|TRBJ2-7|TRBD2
TGTGCCAGCAGTGAGTGGACTAGCCCCTACGAGCAGTACTTC
CASSEWTSPYEQYF
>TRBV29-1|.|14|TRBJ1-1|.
TGCAGCGCGCGAACTACAGGTTTGAACACTGAAGCTTTCTTT
CSARTTGLNTEAFF
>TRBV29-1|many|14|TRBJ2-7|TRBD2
TGCAGCGTTGAGCGGGGCAGCGGGGTGGCGGGGCAGTACTTC
CSVERGSGVAGQYF
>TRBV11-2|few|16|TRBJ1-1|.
TGTGCCAGCAGCCATTTAGTGGGACACTCTTACACTGAAGCTTTCTTT
CASSHLVGHSYTEAFF
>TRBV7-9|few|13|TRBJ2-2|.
TGTGCCAGCAGCTTTTTAGGCGTGGGGGAGCTGTTTTTT
CASSFLGVGELFF
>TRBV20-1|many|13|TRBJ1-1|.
TGCAGTGCTAGAACTCGAGGACGGCTGGAAGCTTTCTTT
CSARTRGRLEAFF
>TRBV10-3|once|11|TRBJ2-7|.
TGTGCCATCAGACAGGGTTACGAGCAGTACTTC
CAIRQGYEQYF
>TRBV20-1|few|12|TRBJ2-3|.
TGCAGTGCTACCCCTAGCACAGATACGCAGTATTTT
CSATPSTDTQYF
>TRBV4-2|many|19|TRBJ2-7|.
TGTGCCAGCAGCCAAGAGGTTTCTTCAGGCTGGTCTATTCCTTACGAGCAGTACTTC
CASSQEVSSGWSIPYEQYF
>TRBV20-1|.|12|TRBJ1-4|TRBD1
TGCAGTGCTAGGCCCGACAGGGGAAAACTGTTTTTT
CSARPDRGKLFF
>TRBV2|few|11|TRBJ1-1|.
TGTGCCAGCACGGGTGAGCGTCTAGCTTTCTTT
CASTGERLAFF
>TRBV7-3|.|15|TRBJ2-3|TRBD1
TGTGCCAGCAGCCGAGACGTCAGGGGGCATAATACGCAGTATTTT
CASSRDVRGHNTQYF
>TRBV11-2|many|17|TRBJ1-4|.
TGTGCCAGCAGCCGAAAGTGGGCCCCAGCAACTAATGAAAAACTGTTTTTT
CASSRKWAPATNEKLFF
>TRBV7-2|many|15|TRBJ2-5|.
TGTGCCAGCAGCTTAGGTGGCGCCTACCAAGAGACCCAGTACTTC
CASSLGGAYQETQYF
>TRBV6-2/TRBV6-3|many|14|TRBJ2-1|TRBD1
TGTGCCAGCAGTTGGGACAGGGGTAGCAATGAGCAGTTCTTC
CASSWDRGSNEQFF
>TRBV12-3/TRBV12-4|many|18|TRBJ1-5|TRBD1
TGTGCCAGCAGCATAGGACAGGAAGGAGGTAGAAGCAATCAGCCCCAGCATTTT
CASSIGQEGGRSNQPQHF
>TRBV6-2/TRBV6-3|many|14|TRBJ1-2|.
TGTGCCAGCAGTTATTCCCGTCCTCCCTATGGCTACACCTTC
CASSYSRPPYGYTF
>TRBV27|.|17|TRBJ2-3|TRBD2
TGTGCCAGCAGTTCACCCCCGGGACTAGCGGTCGGCGAGACGCAGTATTTT
CASSSPPGLAVGETQYF
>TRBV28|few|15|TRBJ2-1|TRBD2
TGTGCCAGCAGTAAAGGGACTAGCGGGAGGAATGAGCAGTTCTTC
CASSKGTSGRNEQFF
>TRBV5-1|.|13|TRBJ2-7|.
TGCGCCAGCAGCTGGGACCCCGGCTACGAGCAGTACTTC
CASSWDPGYEQYF
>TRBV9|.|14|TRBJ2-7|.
TGTGCCAGCAGCCGGCAGGTAGGAACCTACGAGCAGTACTTC
CASSRQVGTYEQYF
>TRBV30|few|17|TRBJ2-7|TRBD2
TGTGCCTGGAGTGGGCTAGCGGGAGGCACCTACTCCTACGAGCAGTACTTC
CAWSGLAGGTYSYEQYF
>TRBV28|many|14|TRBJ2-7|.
TGTGCCAGTACCCGCCTAGTTGGGTCCTACGAGCAGTACTTC
CASTRLVGSYEQYF
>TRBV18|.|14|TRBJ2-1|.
TGTGCCAGCTCACCCTTTAGCTCCTACAATGAGCAGTTCTTC
CASSPFSSYNEQFF
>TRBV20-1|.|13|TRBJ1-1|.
TGCAGTGCACTTACAGGGACGAACACTGAAGCTTTCTTT
CSALTGTNTEAFF
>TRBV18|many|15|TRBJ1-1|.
TGTGCCAGCTCACCAGAGGTCAAGAGTCACACTGAAGCTTTCTTT
CASSPEVKSHTEAFF
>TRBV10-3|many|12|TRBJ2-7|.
TGTGCCATCAGTCCCGGGGATGACGAGCAGTACTTC
CAISPGDDEQYF
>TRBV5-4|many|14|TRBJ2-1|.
TGTGCCAGCAGCTTGTTGTCTAGCCCCAATGAGCAGTTCTTC
CASSLLSSPNEQFF
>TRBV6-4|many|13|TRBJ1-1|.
TGTGCCAGCAGTGAGCGGAGAGGGGCTGAAGCTTTCTTT
CASSERRGAEAFF
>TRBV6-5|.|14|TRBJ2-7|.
TGTGCCACCGCCGGGGGTGTAGGTTCCTACGAGCAGTACTTC
CATAGGVGSYEQYF
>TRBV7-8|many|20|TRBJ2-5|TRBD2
TGTGCCAGCAGCTTAGGCTCACTAGCGGGGCGGACCGGTACCCAAGAGACCCAGTACTTC
CASSLGSLAGRTGTQETQYF
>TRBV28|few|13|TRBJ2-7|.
TGTGCCAGCAGCACGTCAGATTCCTACGAGCAGTACTTC
CASSTSDSYEQYF
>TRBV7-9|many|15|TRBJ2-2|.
TGTGCCAGCAGCTTAGATCCAGCGAACACCGGGGAGCTGTTTTTT
CASSLDPANTGELFF
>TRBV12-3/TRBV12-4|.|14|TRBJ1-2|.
TGTGCCAGCAGTCGCGACGGTGGGGGCTATGGCTACACCTTC
CASSRDGGGYGYTF
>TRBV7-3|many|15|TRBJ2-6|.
TGTGCCAGCAGCTTGCAGGGAGCCGGGGCCAACGTCCTGACTTTC
CASSLQGAGANVLTF
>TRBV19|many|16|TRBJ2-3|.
TGTGCCAGTAAGTCCGGATCAACCGGTCGTGCAGATACGCAGTATTTT
CASKSGSTGRADTQYF
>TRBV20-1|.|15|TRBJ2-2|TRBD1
TGCAGTGCTCCAGGACAGGGGGCGAACACCGGGGAGCTGTTTTTT
CSAPGQGANTGELFF
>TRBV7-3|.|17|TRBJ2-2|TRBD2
TGTGCCAGCAGCTTGCCGGGACTAGCGGGAGTGTCCGGGGAGCTGTTTTTT
CASSLPGLAGVSGELFF
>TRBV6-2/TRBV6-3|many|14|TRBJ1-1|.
TGTGCCAGCAGTTACAATCATCCGAACACTGAAGCTTTCTTT
CASSYNHPNTEAFF
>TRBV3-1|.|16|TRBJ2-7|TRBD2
TGTGCCAGCAGCCGATCTGGGACTAGACGATCCTACGAGCAGTACTTC
CASSRSGTRRSYEQYF
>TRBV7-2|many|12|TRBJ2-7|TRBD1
TGTGCCAGCAGCCTCCAGACAGGGGGGCAGTACTTC
CASSLQTGGQYF
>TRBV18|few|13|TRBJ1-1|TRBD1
TGTGCCAGCTCGCCGGGACAGGGGACTGAAGCTTTCTTT
CASSPGQGTEAFF
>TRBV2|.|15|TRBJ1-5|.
TGTGCCAGCAGTCCGGACAGAGGGAGCAATCAGCCCCAGCATTTT
CASSPDRGSNQPQHF
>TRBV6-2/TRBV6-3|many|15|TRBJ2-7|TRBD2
TGTGCCAGCAGCTCAGCGGGAGGGGGGCCCTACGAGCAGTACTTC
CASSSAGGGPYEQYF
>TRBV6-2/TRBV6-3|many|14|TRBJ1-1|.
TGTGCCAGCAGTTACTCTGGGGGATGGACTGAAGCTTTCTTT
CASSYSGGWTEAFF
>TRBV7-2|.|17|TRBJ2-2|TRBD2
TGTGCCAGCAGCATTAGCGGGAGCGGGGCCACCACCGGGGAGCTGTTTTTT
CASSISGSGATTGELFF